What follows are 6 T cell receptor beta chains derived from one specimen sequenced in a study of blood T cells in healthy people across ages. Together with a sample-barcoded 5' primer, a J-beta primer mix was included in a second PCR lasting about 7 to 11 cycles. Each CDR3 protein gets one entry after TCRdb re-called the 5' RACE reads with MiXCR. The table includes more than 1 million distinct CDR3 sequences, 40% to 55% detected once. Sample: blood. The receptor set was obtained from a woman in her sixties in good health.

This chain connects TRBV6-6 to TRBJ1-5; TRBD1 aligns across 9 bases. CDR1 and CDR2 (germline): MNHNY, SVGAGI (reference sequence). The CDR3 covers 16 residues. The V and J ends lost 1 base and 6 bases, in that order; junction bases with no gene match: 7. CDR3: CASSYFGGTGSQPQHF. The CDR3 coding sequence is TGTGCCAGCAGTTACTTCGGTGGGACAGGGTCTCAGCCCCAGCATTTT.

The chain has TRBV10-3 and TRBJ2-5, with D tentatively TRBD2 (6 bases). TRBJ2-7 matches the DNA end more closely, so the J call is doubtful. CDR1 and CDR2 from the germline V gene are ENHRY and SYGVKD. The CDR3 has 15 residues. CDR3 loop: CAISGIVEGRHEQYF. CDR3 coding DNA: TGTGCCATCAGTGGAATAGTTGAGGGGAGGCACGAGCAGTACTTC.

This clonotype has a handful of counts. The chain is built from TRBV7-9 and TRBJ2-1, with 13 bases lining up with TRBD2. Germline CDR1 is SEHNR and CDR2 is FQNEAQ (reference sequence). The V and J ends lost 5 bases and 5 bases, in that order; junction bases with no gene match: 6. This CDR3 contains 16 residues. The DNA of the CDR3 is TGTGCCAGCAGCCCCAGGACTAGCGGGAGTCACAATGAGCAGTTCTTC. Protein: CASSPRTSGSHNEQFF.

Comments on this clonotype: A read error may be the cause here, since a much bigger clone is one base away. The gene calls are TRBV3-1 and TRBJ2-7; possible D gene TRBD1, 6 bases. Germline V gene data show CDR1 as LGHDT and CDR2 as YNNKEL (reference sequence). V was clipped by 0 bases and J by 7 bases, with 10 bases between them. The CDR3 runs to 13 residues. The CDR3 is CASSQDGGNEQYF. CDR3 bases: TGTGCCAGCAGCCAAGATGGGGGCAATGAGCAGTACTTC.

The rearrangement joins TRBV7-7 to TRBJ2-3; D not resolved. The CDR3 runs 13 residues. Trimming shortened V by 3 bases and J by 6 bases, and 10 bases separated the two germline ends. Germline CDR1 is SSHAT and CDR2 is FNYEAQ (reference sequence). The CDR3 sequence: CASSFARGDTQYF. The CDR3 coding sequence is TGTGCCAGCAGCTTTGCCCGTGGGGATACGCAGTATTTT.

The chain links TRBV10-3 to TRBJ2-7; TRBD2 aligns across 10 bases. Germline lookup yields CDR1 ENHRY and CDR2 SYGVKD. This CDR3 comprises 18 residues. The V and J ends lost 0 bases and 4 bases, in that order; junction bases with no gene match: 12. The CDR3 DNA reads TGTGCCATCAGTGAGTCGGGGGCTAGCGGGGGATCGAAATACGAGCAGTACTTC. The encoded protein is CAISESGASGGSKYEQYF.